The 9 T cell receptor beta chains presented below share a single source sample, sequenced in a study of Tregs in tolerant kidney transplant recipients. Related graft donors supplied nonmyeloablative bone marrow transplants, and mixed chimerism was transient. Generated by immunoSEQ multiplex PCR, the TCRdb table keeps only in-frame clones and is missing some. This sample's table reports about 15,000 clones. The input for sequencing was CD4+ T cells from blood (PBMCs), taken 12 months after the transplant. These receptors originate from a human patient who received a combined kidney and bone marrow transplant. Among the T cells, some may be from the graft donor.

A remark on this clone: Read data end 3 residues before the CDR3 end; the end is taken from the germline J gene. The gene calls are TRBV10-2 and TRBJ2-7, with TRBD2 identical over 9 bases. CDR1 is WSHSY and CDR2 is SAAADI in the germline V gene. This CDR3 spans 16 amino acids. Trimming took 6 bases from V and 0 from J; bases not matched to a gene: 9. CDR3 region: CASSDQLAGVSYEQYF. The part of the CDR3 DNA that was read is TGCGCCAGCAGCGACCAGTTAGCGGGAGTCTCCTACGAG.

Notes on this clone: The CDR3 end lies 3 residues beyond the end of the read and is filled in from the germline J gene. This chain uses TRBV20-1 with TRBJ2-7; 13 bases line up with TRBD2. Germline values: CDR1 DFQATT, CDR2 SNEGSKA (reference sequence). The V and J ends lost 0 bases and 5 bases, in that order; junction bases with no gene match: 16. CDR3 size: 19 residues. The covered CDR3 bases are TGCAGTGCTAGAGATCGGCAGTGGGGACTAGCGGGACCCCCCAACGAG. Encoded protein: CSARDRQWGLAGPPNE. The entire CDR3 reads CSARDRQWGLAGPPNEQYF.

CDR3 amino acids: CASSMAGDVNEQFF. The sequenced part of the CDR3 DNA is TGTGCCAGTAGTATGGCGGGAGATGTGAATGAG. The chain links TRBV19 to TRBJ2-1; 7 bases are shared with TRBD2. From the germline J gene comes the end of the CDR3, since the read stops 3 residues before it. The CDR3 is 14 amino acids. The V gene's germline CDR1 is LNHDA and CDR2 SQIVND (reference sequence). Trimming removed 3 bases from V and 7 bases from J; junction bases left unmatched: 6.

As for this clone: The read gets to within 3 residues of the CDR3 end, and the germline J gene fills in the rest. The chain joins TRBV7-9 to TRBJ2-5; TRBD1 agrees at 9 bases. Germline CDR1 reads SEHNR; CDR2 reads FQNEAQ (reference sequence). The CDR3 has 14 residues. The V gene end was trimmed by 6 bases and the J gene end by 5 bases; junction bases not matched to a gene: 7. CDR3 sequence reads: CASSFGTGLETQYF. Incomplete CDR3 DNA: TGTGCCAGCAGTTTCGGGACAGGGTTGGAGACC.

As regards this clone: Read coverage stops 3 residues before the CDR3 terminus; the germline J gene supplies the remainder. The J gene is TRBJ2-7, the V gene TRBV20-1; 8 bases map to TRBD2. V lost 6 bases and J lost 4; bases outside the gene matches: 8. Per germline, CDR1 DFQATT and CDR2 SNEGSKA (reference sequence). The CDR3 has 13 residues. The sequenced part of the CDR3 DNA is TGCAGTGCCACACGGGAGGGGTCGTACGAG. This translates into CSATREGSYE. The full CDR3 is CSATREGSYEQYF.

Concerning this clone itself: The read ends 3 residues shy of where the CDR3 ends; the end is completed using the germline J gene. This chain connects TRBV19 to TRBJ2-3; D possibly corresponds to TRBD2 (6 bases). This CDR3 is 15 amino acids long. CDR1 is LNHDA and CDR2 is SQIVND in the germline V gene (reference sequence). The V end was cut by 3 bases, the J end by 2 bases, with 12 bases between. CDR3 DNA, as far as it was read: TGTGCCAGTAGTATTCGAGGGACTTTCACAGATACG. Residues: CASSIRGTFTDT. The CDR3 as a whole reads CASSIRGTFTDTQYF.

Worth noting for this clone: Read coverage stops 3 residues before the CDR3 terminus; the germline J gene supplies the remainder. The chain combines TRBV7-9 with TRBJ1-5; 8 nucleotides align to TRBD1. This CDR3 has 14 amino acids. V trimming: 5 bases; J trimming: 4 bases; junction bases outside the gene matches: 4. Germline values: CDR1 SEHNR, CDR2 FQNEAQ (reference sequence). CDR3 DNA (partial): TGTGCCAGCAGCCGGACAGGGTCGAATCAGCCC. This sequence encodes CASSRTGSNQP. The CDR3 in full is CASSRTGSNQPQHF.

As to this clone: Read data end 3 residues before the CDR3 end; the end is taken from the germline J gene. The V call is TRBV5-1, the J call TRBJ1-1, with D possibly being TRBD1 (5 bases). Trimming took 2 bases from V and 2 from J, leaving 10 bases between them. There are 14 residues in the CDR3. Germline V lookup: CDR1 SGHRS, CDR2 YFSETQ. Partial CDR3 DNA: TGCGCCAGCAGCTTTGAGACAGTCAACACTGAA. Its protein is CASSFETVNTE. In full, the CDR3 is CASSFETVNTEAFF.

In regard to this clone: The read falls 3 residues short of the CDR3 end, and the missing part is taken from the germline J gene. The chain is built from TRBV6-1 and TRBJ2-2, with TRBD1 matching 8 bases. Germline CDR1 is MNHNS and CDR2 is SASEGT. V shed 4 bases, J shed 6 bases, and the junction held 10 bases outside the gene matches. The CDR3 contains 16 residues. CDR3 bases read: TGTGCCAGCAGTGGACTTGCTGGACAGGGCCCCGGGGAG. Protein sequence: CASSGLAGQGPGE. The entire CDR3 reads CASSGLAGQGPGELFF.